Listed here are 5 T cell receptor beta chains from one sample, sequenced in a study of blood T cells in healthy people across ages. Sample-barcoded 5' priming and a J-beta primer mix drove a second PCR of about 6 to 12 cycles. MiXCR, run by TCRdb on the 5' RACE reads, gives a single entry per CDR3 protein. Here the sample spans around 990,000 distinct CDR3 sequences, approximately 38% being singletons. Sample: blood. These receptors were taken from a man between 18 and 35 years old in good health.

The chain uses TRBV5-6 and TRBJ2-7, with D hard to call. Per germline, CDR1 SGHDT and CDR2 YYEEEE. CDR3 length: 15 residues. Trimming pared 7 bases from V and 2 bases from J, leaving 19 bases between. CDR3 amino acids: CASWTLAGYTYEQYF. CDR3 bases: TGTGCCAGCTGGACCCTGGCAGGCTATACCTACGAGCAGTACTTC.

The V call is TRBV11-2, the J call TRBJ1-4; 7 bases fit TRBD1. V dropped 5 bases and J dropped 8; count of bases not matched to a gene: 8. The CDR3 totals 14 residues. Germline lookup yields CDR1 SGHAT and CDR2 FQNNGV. The CDR3 here is CASSQDRIKEKLFF. The CDR3 nucleotides read TGTGCCAGCAGCCAGGACAGGATCAAGGAAAAACTGTTTTTT. The entire variable domain, with the rest obtained from reference TRBV11-2 and TRBJ1-4, is as follows: EAGVAQSPRYKIIEKRQSVAFWCNPISGHATLYWYQQILGQGPKLLIQFQNNGVVDDSQLPKDRFSAERLKGVDSTLKIQPAKLEDSAVYLCASSQDRIKEKLFFGSGTQLSVL.

V is TRBV3-1 and J is TRBJ2-2; a weak D match, TRBD2 (5 bases). CDR3 length: 16 residues. Germline CDR1 reads LGHDT; CDR2 reads YNNKEL (reference sequence). The V end was cut by 1 base, the J end by 4 bases, with 13 bases between. The CDR3 coding sequence is TGTGCCAGCAGCCAAGGGACGGGGAAAACCACCGGGGAGCTGTTTTTT. It yields the protein CASSQGTGKTTGELFF.

This clonotype was counted between two and nine times. V and J are TRBV28 and TRBJ1-5; the match to TRBD1 covers 9 bases. The CDR3 has 15 residues. Trimming removed 4 bases from V and 3 bases from J; junction bases left unmatched: 4. Germline CDR1 is MDHEN and CDR2 is SYDVKM. CDR3 sequence reads: CASSSGQGNNQPQHF. In DNA form, the CDR3 reads TGTGCCAGCAGTTCTGGACAGGGGAACAATCAGCCCCAGCATTTT. Full variable domain (missing parts from reference TRBV28 and TRBJ1-5): DVKVTQSSRYLVKRTGEKVFLECVQDMDHENMFWYRQDPGLGLRLIYFSYDVKMKEKGDIPEGYSVSREKKERFSLILESASTNQTSMYLCASSSGQGNNQPQHFGDGTRLSIL.

The V gene is TRBV20-1, the J gene TRBJ2-5, with 9 bases lining up with TRBD2. Losses at the gene ends were 5 bases for V and 4 bases for J; bases not matched to a gene: 5. The CDR3 has 13 residues. The germline gives CDR1 DFQATT, CDR2 SNEGSKA (reference sequence). This CDR3 reads CSAVRGLAETQYF. DNA for the CDR3: TGCAGTGCTGTTAGGGGACTAGCAGAGACCCAGTACTTC.